Listed here are 28 T cell receptor beta chains from one sample, sequenced in a study of shared clonotypes between healthy human individuals. Using immunoSEQ multiplex PCR, the repertoire was profiled, and TCRdb retains in-frame clones only, with some absent. The table lists over 2 million clones, around 92% of them singletons. The source material was naive CD4+ T cells from PBMCs. Sample subset: CD45RA+ positively selected. Receptors originate from a man aged 18 to 35 in good health. Some clones in this sample may be carry-over from other donors' samples.

The rearrangement links TRBV10-1 to TRBJ2-5, with TRBD1 matching over 8 bases. V lost 10 bases to trimming and J lost 5 bases; unmatched junction nucleotides: 12. The CDR3 totals 14 residues. The germline gives CDR1 WNHNN, CDR2 SYGVQD (reference sequence). The CDR3 sequence: CATTPGQEAETQYF. The CDR3 DNA is TGCGCCACCACCCCGGGACAGGAGGCCGAGACCCAGTACTTC.

The V gene is TRBV7-6, the J gene TRBJ2-1, with D possibly TRBD2 on 5 matching bases. The CDR3 has 14 amino acids. Germline CDR1 reads SGHVS; CDR2 reads FNYEAQ. Trimming removed 5 bases from V and 4 bases from J, with 12 bases in between. This CDR3 is CASSDYRVYNEQFF. The CDR3 bases are TGTGCCAGCAGCGACTACAGAGTTTACAATGAGCAGTTCTTC.

The chain is built from TRBV2 and TRBJ2-7; D not certain. With 5 bases removed from V and 9 bases from J, the gap between germline ends came to 14 bases. CDR3 length: 12 residues. Germline V gene lookup returns CDR1 SNHLY and CDR2 FYNNEI. CDR3 nucleotide sequence: TGTGCCAGCAGTACCCACAGTGGCTGGCAGTACTTC. This codes for CASSTHSGWQYF.

Note on this clone: Other DNA variants within this sample encode the same CDR3. The chain couples TRBV15 to TRBJ2-7; 10 bases align to TRBD1. Looked up from germline, CDR1 is LNHNV and CDR2 is YYDKDF (reference sequence). There are 14 residues in the CDR3. Germline trimming cut 3 bases from V and 1 base from J; bases unmatched to any gene: 0. Here the CDR3 reads CATSRGQGSYEQYF. The CDR3 region has the DNA TGTGCCACCAGCAGGGGACAGGGGTCCTACGAGCAGTACTTC.

The rearrangement joins TRBV28 to TRBJ1-2, with TRBD1 matching over 8 bases. The CDR3 length is 14 residues. Germline-derived CDR1 and CDR2 are MDHEN and SYDVKM. V was pared by 2 bases and J by 4 bases, with 3 bases of the junction left unmatched. CDR3 sequence: CASSLGTGLYGYTF. The CDR3 nucleotides read TGTGCCAGCAGTTTAGGGACAGGCCTCTATGGCTACACCTTC.

This rearrangement joins TRBV10-3 to TRBJ1-6; 7 bases align to TRBD1. Germline V gene sequence: CDR1 ENHRY, CDR2 SYGVKD. CDR3 length: 13 amino acids. Trimming removed 9 bases from V and 5 bases from J; junction bases left unmatched: 4. This chain's CDR3 is CAISGQNNSPLHF. The DNA of the CDR3 is TGTGCCATTTCGGGACAGAATAATTCACCCCTCCACTTT.

The chain carries TRBV21-1 and TRBJ2-5; TRBD1 was called by the table and not checked on the DNA. TRBV21-1 is designated a pseudogene. CDR3 length equals 18 residues. CDR3 DNA sequence: TGTGCCAGCAGCACGGGCAGGGTGGTTCCGAGCACCAACCAGACCCAGTACTTC. This encodes CASSTGRVVPSTNQTQYF.

This clone was seen more than once but under ten times. The chain has TRBV5-1 and TRBJ1-1; D may be TRBD1 (5 bases). Trimming removed 0 bases from V and 8 bases from J, with 17 bases in between. This CDR3 region has 15 residues. Per germline, CDR1 SGHRS and CDR2 YFSETQ. CDR3 sequence (DNA): TGCGCCAGCAGCTTGGCGGCTCGGGGCTTGTTGGAAGCTTTCTTT. Translated: CASSLAARGLLEAFF.

The rearrangement uses TRBV29-1 and TRBJ1-5; D is perhaps TRBD1 (6 bases). V dropped 4 bases and J dropped 6 bases, with 10 bases sitting between them. CDR3 length: 12 amino acids. Germline V lookup: CDR1 SQVTM, CDR2 ANQGSEA. This CDR3 is CSVAGAGQPQHF. The DNA of the CDR3 is TGCAGCGTTGCAGGGGCGGGTCAGCCCCAGCATTTT.

The chain employs TRBV18 and TRBJ1-4; TRBD1 matches at 7 bases. CDR1 is KGHSH and CDR2 is LQKENI in the germline V gene. The V and J ends lost 3 bases and 3 bases, in that order; junction bases with no gene match: 16. This CDR3 has 19 amino acids. CDR3 DNA sequence: TGTGCCAGCTCACCGATAAGACAGGGCCTTTATGGAGCTAATGAAAAACTGTTTTTT. Translated, it gives CASSPIRQGLYGANEKLFF.

J is TRBJ2-3 and V is TRBV30, with TRBD1 matching over 7 bases. Germline CDR1 reads GTSNPN; CDR2 reads SVGIG (reference sequence). V dropped 1 base and J dropped 0; count of bases not matched to a gene: 4. The CDR3 is made up of 15 amino acids. The CDR3 is CAWSGDRRSTDTQYF. CDR3 bases: TGTGCCTGGAGTGGGGACAGACGTAGCACAGATACGCAGTATTTT.

The CDR3 reads CASSFRGPGYNEQFF. CDR3 nucleotide sequence: TGTGCCAGCAGCTTCAGAGGGCCGGGTTACAATGAGCAGTTCTTC. The V gene is TRBV7-9, the J gene TRBJ2-1; a weak D match, TRBD2 (5 bases). The length of the CDR3 is 15 residues. V lost 3 bases and J 4 bases, leaving 13 bases between the germline ends. Germline CDR1 and CDR2: SEHNR and FQNEAQ (reference sequence).

The gene calls are TRBV7-9 and TRBJ1-2, with 11 positions matching TRBD1. Germline V CDR1 and CDR2: SEHNR, FQNEAQ (reference sequence). The CDR3 runs to 15 residues. V dropped 5 bases and J dropped 7; count of bases not matched to a gene: 9. CDR3 in amino acids: CASSADRGRISGYTF. CDR3 nucleotide sequence: TGTGCCAGCAGCGCGGACAGGGGGCGCATTAGTGGCTACACCTTC. Drawing the rest from reference TRBV7-9 and TRBJ1-2, the complete variable domain is DTGVSQNPRHKITKRGQNVTFRCDPISEHNRLYWYRQTLGQGPEFLTYFQNEAQLEKSRLLSDRFSAERPKGSFSTLEIQRTEQGDSAMYLCASSADRGRISGYTFGSGTRLTVV.

This clone was detected only once. The chain is built from TRBV5-4 and TRBJ2-2; the match to TRBD1 covers 9 bases. Per the germline V gene, CDR1 is SGHNT and CDR2 is YYREEE (reference sequence). CDR3 length: 17 amino acids. V dropped 5 bases and J dropped 5; count of bases not matched to a gene: 13. Here the CDR3 reads CASSPTPDRGGTGELFF. CDR3 DNA: TGTGCCAGCAGTCCGACCCCGGACAGGGGTGGTACCGGGGAGCTGTTTTTT.

V and J are TRBV9 and TRBJ2-5; 8 positions agree with TRBD1. The germline CDR1 and CDR2 sequences are SGDLS and YYNGEE. This CDR3 spans 18 amino acids. The ends lost 4 bases at V and 3 bases at J; junction bases unmatched: 17. The CDR3 here is CASSHHGRQGTGKETQYF. CDR3 bases: TGTGCCAGCAGCCACCACGGAAGACAGGGGACGGGGAAAGAGACCCAGTACTTC.

This chain connects TRBV6-1 to TRBJ2-1, with a possible D match to TRBD2 (6 bases). The CDR3 has 15 residues. The germline CDR1 and CDR2 sequences are MNHNS and SASEGT. Trimming cost V 5 bases and J 7 bases, with 18 bases left between them. This CDR3 reads CASSSRRGMWNEQFF. CDR3 bases: TGTGCCAGCAGTTCCCGTCGGGGGATGTGGAATGAGCAGTTCTTC.

This chain joins TRBV21-1 and TRBJ2-5. TRBV21-1 is listed as a pseudogene. The CDR3 totals 13 residues. CDR3 sequence: CASNSTRLGAQYF. The CDR3 region has the DNA TGTGCCAGCAACTCGACCAGGCTGGGGGCCCAGTACTTC.

The chain employs TRBV7-9 and TRBJ2-7, with 9 bases aligning to TRBD1. Trimming at V came to 5 bases and at J to 0 bases, leaving 5 bases not matched to a gene. CDR3 size: 15 residues. Germline-derived CDR1 and CDR2 are SEHNR and FQNEAQ (reference sequence). DNA for the CDR3: TGTGCCAGCAGCCTACAGGGGGCCAGCTCCTACGAGCAGTACTTC. As protein: CASSLQGASSYEQYF.

The V gene is TRBV7-9, the J gene TRBJ1-1; D might be TRBD1 (6 bases). The CDR3 length is 15 residues. Germline V gene lookup returns CDR1 SEHNR and CDR2 FQNEAQ (reference sequence). The ends were cut back, 0 bases at V and 4 bases at J, with 12 bases in the middle. The CDR3 DNA reads as TGTGCCAGCAGCTTAGCGAGAGGGGGAAGCACTGAAGCTTTCTTT. It specifies CASSLARGGSTEAFF.

This clone was detected once. The rearrangement joins TRBV6-5 to TRBJ1-5; TRBD1 agrees at 9 bases. Germline V gene data show CDR1 as MNHEY and CDR2 as SVGAGI. Losses at the gene ends were 6 bases for V and 6 bases for J; bases not matched to a gene: 6. This CDR3 has 14 residues. The CDR3 here is CASSGTGIFQPQHF. CDR3 DNA: TGTGCCAGCAGCGGGACAGGGATATTTCAGCCCCAGCATTTT.

Only one count was recorded for this clone. A much larger clone differs from this one at a single base, so this may be a read error. This sample includes further DNA sequences coding for the same CDR3. DNA for the CDR3: TGTGCCAGCAGTGGCCAGGGGAACACTGAAGCTTTCTTT. Its translation: CASSGQGNTEAFF. The chain uses TRBV6-1 and TRBJ1-1, with a tentative D call TRBD1 (5 bases). The germline gives CDR1 MNHNS, CDR2 SASEGT. V gave up 4 bases and J gave up 1 base, with 7 bases separating them. The length of the CDR3 is 13 residues.

The chain has TRBV2 and TRBJ2-1, with D tentatively TRBD2 (6 bases). Germline V lookup: CDR1 SNHLY, CDR2 FYNNEI. The V and J ends lost 6 bases and 3 bases respectively, with 15 bases between them. The CDR3 has 15 residues. As DNA, the CDR3 is TGTGCCAGCAGAGCTTCTAGCGCTTACTACAATGAGCAGTTCTTC. As protein: CASRASSAYYNEQFF. Full variable domain (remainder filled in from reference TRBV2 and TRBJ2-1): EPEVTQTPSHQVTQMGQEVILRCVPISNHLYFYWYRQILGQKVEFLVSFYNNEISEKSEIFDDQFSVERPDGSNFTLKIRSTKLEDSAMYFCASRASSAYYNEQFFGPGTRLTVL.

On this clone itself: The same CDR3 is also encoded by other DNA sequences in this sample. The V and J genes are TRBV19 and TRBJ1-5; 7 positions agree with TRBD1. Germline CDR1 reads LNHDA; CDR2 reads SQIVND (reference sequence). Losses at the gene ends were 4 bases for V and 0 bases for J; bases not matched to a gene: 0. CDR3 length: 14 residues. As DNA, the CDR3 is TGTGCCAGTAGTAGACAGGGTAGCAATCAGCCCCAGCATTTT. This sequence encodes CASSRQGSNQPQHF. Using reference TRBV19 and TRBJ1-5 for the parts outside the CDR3, the full variable domain is DGGITQSPKYLFRKEGQNVTLSCEQNLNHDAMYWYRQDPGQGLRLIYYSQIVNDFQKGDIAEGYSVSREKKESFPLTVTSAQKNPTAFYLCASSRQGSNQPQHFGDGTRLSIL.

This chain uses TRBV10-2 with TRBJ1-1; D unresolved. V lost 0 bases and J 9 bases, leaving 14 bases between the germline ends. CDR1 and CDR2 from the germline V gene are WSHSY and SAAADI. This CDR3 spans 14 amino acids. The CDR3 here is CASSESSSRSKAFF. CDR3 coding DNA: TGCGCCAGCAGTGAGTCGAGTTCCAGGTCGAAAGCTTTCTTT.

The chain joins TRBV19 to TRBJ2-3; D gene ambiguous. The CDR3 runs 15 residues. Per the germline V gene, CDR1 is LNHDA and CDR2 is SQIVND (reference sequence). V gave up 3 bases and J gave up 6 bases, with 16 bases separating them. Here the CDR3 reads CASSMRPSKVDTQYF. CDR3 in DNA: TGTGCCAGTAGTATGCGTCCCTCGAAGGTTGATACGCAGTATTTT.

J is TRBJ1-2 and V is TRBV6-5; possible D gene TRBD1, 6 bases. V shed 11 bases and J shed 3 bases, with 22 bases lying between them. The CDR3 covers 15 residues. Germline V lookup: CDR1 MNHEY, CDR2 SVGAGI. Written as DNA, the CDR3 is TGTGCCGCCAGAGTGACAGGCAACGGATACTATGGCTACACCTTC. Encoded protein: CAARVTGNGYYGYTF.

The V and J genes are TRBV4-1 and TRBJ2-7; no clear D. Germline lookup yields CDR1 MGHRA and CDR2 YSYEKL. The CDR3 consists of 14 residues. The ends were cut back, 3 bases at V and 6 bases at J, with 15 bases in the middle. The CDR3 protein is CASSQGSNGREQYF. DNA for the CDR3: TGCGCCAGCAGCCAGGGTAGCAATGGGCGCGAGCAGTACTTC.

The table lists this clone with a few counts. Distinct nucleotide sequences in the sample also encode this CDR3. J is TRBJ1-5 and V is TRBV7-9, with D uncertain. The V gene's germline CDR1 is SEHNR and CDR2 FQNEAQ (reference sequence). The CDR3 spans 13 residues. Between the trimmed V and J ends, which lost 4 bases and 0 bases, there was a span of 4 bases. This CDR3 reads CASSWDSNQPQHF. DNA for the CDR3: TGTGCCAGCAGCTGGGATAGCAATCAGCCCCAGCATTTT.